The sequence of this T cell receptor (beta chain) was determined in a study of T cells in Graves' hyperthyroidism and ophthalmopathy. Whole-study results and caveats: A model of 13 V-J features distinguished ophthalmopathy from stable hyperthyroidism. Ophthalmopathy, which appeared later, was predicted by the model a median about 5.9 months before onset. Among clonotypes expanded in thyroid above 0.001, most were also found in blood.

This clonotype was detected a few times. The antigen is undetermined. Reasons for excluding patients were uncontrolled infection, other autoimmune disease, pregnancy or lactation. Regions amplified from RNA transcripts were the TCR beta CDR3 regions. TCR CDR3 underwent first-round RT-PCR with the HTBI primer set. TCRdb analysed the multiplex PCR reads with MiXCR anew, one entry per CDR3 protein. The sample records hundreds of thousands of distinct CDR3 sequences, approximately 42% being singletons. Sequencing was carried out using peripheral blood or thyroid tissue (not recorded which). The clonotype was recovered from an adult man with Graves' disease, either hyperthyroidism or ophthalmopathy (not recorded which).

Here the CDR3 reads CASRTDRGSEKLFF. CDR3 coding DNA: TGTGCCAGCAGAACGGACAGGGGGTCGGAAAAACTGTTTTTT. The chain carries TRBV6-4 and TRBJ1-4; 10 positions match TRBD1. The CDR3 runs 14 residues. V shed 6 bases and J 8 bases; nucleotides not matched to a gene: 6. Germline V CDR1 and CDR2: MRHNA, SNTAGT.